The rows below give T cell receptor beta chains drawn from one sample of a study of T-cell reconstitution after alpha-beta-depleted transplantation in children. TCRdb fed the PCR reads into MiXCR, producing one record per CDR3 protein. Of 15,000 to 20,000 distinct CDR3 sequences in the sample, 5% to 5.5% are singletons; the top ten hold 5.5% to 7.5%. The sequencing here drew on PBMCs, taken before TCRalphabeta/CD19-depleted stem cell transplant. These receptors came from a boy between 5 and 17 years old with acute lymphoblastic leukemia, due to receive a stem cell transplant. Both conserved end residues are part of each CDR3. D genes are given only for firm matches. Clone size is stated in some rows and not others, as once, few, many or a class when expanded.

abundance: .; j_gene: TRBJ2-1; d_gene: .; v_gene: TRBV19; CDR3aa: CASSRRVSDEQFF; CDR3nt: TGTGCCAGTAGTAGGAGGGTGAGCGATGAGCAGTTCTTC
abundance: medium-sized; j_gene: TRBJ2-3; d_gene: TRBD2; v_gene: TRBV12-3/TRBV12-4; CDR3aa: CASSLVALAGATQYF; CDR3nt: TGTGCCAGCAGTTTAGTCGCACTAGCGGGGGCCACGCAGTATTTT
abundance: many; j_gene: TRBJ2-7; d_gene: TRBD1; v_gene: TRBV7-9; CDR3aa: CASSASEGAREQYF; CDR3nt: TGTGCCAGCAGCGCAAGCGAGGGGGCGCGAGAGCAGTACTTC
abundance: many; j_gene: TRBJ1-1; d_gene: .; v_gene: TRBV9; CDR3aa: CASSLDGNTEAFF; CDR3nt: TGTGCCAGCAGCCTGGACGGAAACACTGAAGCTTTCTTT
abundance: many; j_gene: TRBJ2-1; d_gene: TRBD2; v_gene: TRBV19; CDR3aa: CASSMGLGPNEQFF; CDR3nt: TGTGCCAGTAGTATGGGACTAGGTCCCAATGAGCAGTTCTTC
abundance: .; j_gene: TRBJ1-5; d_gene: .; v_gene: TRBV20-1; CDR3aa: CSARQGPSGNQPQHF; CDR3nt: TGCAGTGCTAGACAGGGTCCTAGCGGCAATCAGCCCCAGCATTTT
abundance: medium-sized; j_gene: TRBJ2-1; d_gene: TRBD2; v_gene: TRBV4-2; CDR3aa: CASSLWTSGQDNEQFF; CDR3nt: TGTGCCAGCAGCCTCTGGACTAGCGGGCAAGACAATGAGCAGTTCTTC
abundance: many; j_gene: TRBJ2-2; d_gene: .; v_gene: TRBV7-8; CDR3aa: CASSYQTEINTGELFF; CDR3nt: TGTGCCAGCAGCTACCAGACAGAAATAAACACCGGGGAGCTGTTTTTT
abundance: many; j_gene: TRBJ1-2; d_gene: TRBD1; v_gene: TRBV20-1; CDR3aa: CSARDWRTGVRGYTF; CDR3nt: TGCAGTGCTAGAGACTGGCGAACAGGGGTTCGTGGCTACACCTTC
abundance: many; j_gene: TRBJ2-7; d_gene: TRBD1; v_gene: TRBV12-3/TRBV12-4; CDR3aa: CASSSHWTGSPYEQYF; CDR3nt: TGTGCCAGCAGTTCCCATTGGACAGGGAGCCCCTACGAGCAGTACTTC
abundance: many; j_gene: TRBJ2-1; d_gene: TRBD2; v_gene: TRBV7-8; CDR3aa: CASSLMYAGADEQFF; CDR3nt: TGTGCCAGCAGCTTAATGTACGCGGGAGCCGATGAGCAGTTCTTC
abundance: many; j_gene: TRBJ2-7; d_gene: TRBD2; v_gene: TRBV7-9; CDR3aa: CASSLGGGPSGSYEQYF; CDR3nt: TGTGCCAGCAGCTTAGGGGGTGGGCCTAGCGGGAGCTACGAGCAGTACTTC
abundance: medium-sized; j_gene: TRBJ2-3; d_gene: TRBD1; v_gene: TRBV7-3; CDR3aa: CASSLWGQGADTQYF; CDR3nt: TGTGCCAGCAGCTTATGGGGACAGGGTGCAGATACGCAGTATTTT
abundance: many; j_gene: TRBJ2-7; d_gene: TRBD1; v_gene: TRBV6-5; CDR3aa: CASSYSIQAGQGAYEQYF; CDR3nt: TGTGCCAGCAGTTACTCAATCCAAGCGGGACAGGGGGCCTACGAGCAGTACTTC
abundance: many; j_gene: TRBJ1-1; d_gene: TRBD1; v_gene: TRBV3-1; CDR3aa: CASSRDRGNLNTEAFF; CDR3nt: TGTGCCAGCAGTCGGGACAGGGGGAACTTGAACACTGAAGCTTTCTTT
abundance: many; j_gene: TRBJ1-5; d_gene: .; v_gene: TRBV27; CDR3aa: CASSLKSNQPQHF; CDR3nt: TGTGCCAGCAGTTTAAAGTCTAATCAGCCCCAGCATTTT